This TCR beta chain was profiled in a study of blood T cell repertoires in COVID-19 (dated by TCRdb to about 2020). Concerning the study at large: Samples from collaborators originated in the United States, Italy and Spain and spanned both the acute and convalescent phases of COVID-19. Samples were obtained from the ongoing ImmuneRACE study (first 160 participants) and from over 1,000 subjects provided by 6 global collaborators. The material from the prospective study consisted of cDNA or gDNA derived from T cells, B-cell-depleted T cells, or PBMCs. A de-identified subject ID, COVID-19 status, age in years and sex were almost always included in the sample metadata. Where available, HLA class I and class II types were obtained from metadata supplied by the sample provider rather than from assay-based typing. Deeply sampled blood TCRbeta repertoires from subjects exposed to, actively infected with, or recovered from COVID-19 were included in the dataset. The repertoires were made available in a free public database intended to serve as a resource for research on the immune response to SARS-CoV-2.

Enrolling through a virtual design, the prospective study's participants ranged in age from roughly 18 to 90 years and lived across roughly 23 United States geographic areas. In the prospective study, participants were assigned to cohorts based on the clinical history participants reported in a screening survey and a study questionnaire. For ImmuneRACE Cohort 3, a participant was defined as recovered based on two consecutive negative NP/OP PCR tests, clearance by a healthcare professional, or resolution of symptoms. In the prospective study, mobile phlebotomists collected whole blood, serum and a nasopharyngeal or oropharyngeal swab from each participant. Prospective study participants could optionally give additional blood draws and questionnaires over a roughly 2-month period. Before DNA extraction, prospective study blood samples were shipped either frozen or at room temperature. About this clone itself: No cognate antigen has been identified for it. Base quality data are lacking; no much larger clone is found one base away.

What the authors observed across the whole study: The amount of clinical and demographic metadata varied by source and participant and was provided uncurated.

TCRbeta CDR3 regions were amplified from genomic DNA using the immunoSEQ Assay, a bias-controlled multiplex PCR. The authors processed their data as follows. Within the assay, amplification of reference gene primers was used to estimate how many nucleated cells each sample contained. To quantify the absolute abundance of each unique TCRbeta CDR3 rearrangement, sequence reads were collapsed and filtered. For each sample, productive Simpson clonality was calculated as the square root of Simpson's diversity index over productive rearrangements. In its TCRdb copy, this immuneACCESS table keeps in-frame sequences only and misses some clones. Where compared with another copy, unresolved V genes explain less than half of these, and the others have no known cause. V, J and clone size are those of that table, while D and trimming were read from the DNA. Within this sample are about 290,000 clones, with around 90% of them counted one time only. Of the sample, less than 2% is held by the ten largest clones.

Trimming leaves V shorter by 5 bases and J shorter by 4 bases, with the junction holding 9 bases beyond the gene matches. CDR1 LGHNT and CDR2 FRNRAP are derived from the germline V gene. Measured from the cysteine to the phenylalanine, the CDR3 is 16 residues long. CDR3 DNA only is kept here, 48 bases in frame from base 1. This sequence was found in a woman aged 40 to 50 who had recovered from COVID-19. The sequence links TRBV12-5 to TRBJ2-5, with TRBD2 identical over 11 junction bases. Material for sequencing was PBMCs or T cells enriched from blood (not recorded which). Here is the DNA: TGTGCTAGTGGTGCAACTCTAGCGGGAGGCCTAGAGACCCAGTACTTC. This yields the protein CASGATLAGGLETQYF. The full variable domain, with segments outside the CDR3 supplied by the reference TRBV12-5 and TRBJ2-5 proteins, appears as DARVTQTPRHKVTEMGQEVTMRCQPILGHNTVFWYRQTMMQGLELLAYFRNRAPLDDSGMPKDRFSAEMPDATLATLKIQPSEPRDSAVYFCASGATLAGGLETQYFGPGTRLLVL.